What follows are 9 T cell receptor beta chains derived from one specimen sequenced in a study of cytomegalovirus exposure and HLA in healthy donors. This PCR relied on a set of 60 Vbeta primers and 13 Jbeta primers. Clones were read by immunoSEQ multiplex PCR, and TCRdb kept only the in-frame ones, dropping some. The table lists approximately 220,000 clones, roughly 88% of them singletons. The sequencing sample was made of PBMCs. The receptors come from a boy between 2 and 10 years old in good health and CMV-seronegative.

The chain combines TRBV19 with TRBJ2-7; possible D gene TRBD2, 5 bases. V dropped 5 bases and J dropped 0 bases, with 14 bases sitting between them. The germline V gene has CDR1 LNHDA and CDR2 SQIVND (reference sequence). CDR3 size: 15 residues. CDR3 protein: CASSPRDYRSYEQYF. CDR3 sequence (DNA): TGTGCCAGTAGTCCCCGTGACTATCGCTCCTACGAGCAGTACTTC. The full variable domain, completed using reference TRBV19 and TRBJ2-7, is DGGITQSPKYLFRKEGQNVTLSCEQNLNHDAMYWYRQDPGQGLRLIYYSQIVNDFQKGDIAEGYSVSREKKESFPLTVTSAQKNPTAFYLCASSPRDYRSYEQYFGPGTRLTVT.

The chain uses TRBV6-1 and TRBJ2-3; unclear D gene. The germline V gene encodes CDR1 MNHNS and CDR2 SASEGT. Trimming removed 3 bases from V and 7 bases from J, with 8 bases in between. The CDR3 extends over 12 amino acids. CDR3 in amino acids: CASSDSGNTQYF. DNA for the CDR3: TGTGCCAGCAGTGATTCGGGTAATACGCAGTATTTT.

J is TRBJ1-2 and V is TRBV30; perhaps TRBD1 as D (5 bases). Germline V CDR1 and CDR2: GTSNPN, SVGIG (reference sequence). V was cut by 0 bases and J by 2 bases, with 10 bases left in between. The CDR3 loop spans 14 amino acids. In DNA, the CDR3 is TGTGCCTGGAGTGTACGTAGACAGAACTATGGCTACACCTTC. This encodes CAWSVRRQNYGYTF. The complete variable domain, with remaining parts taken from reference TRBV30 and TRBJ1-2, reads SQTIHQWPATLVQPVGSPLSLECTVEGTSNPNLYWYRQAAGRGLQLLFYSVGIGQISSEVPQNLSASRPQDRQFILSSKKLLLSDSGFYLCAWSVRRQNYGYTFGSGTRLTVV.

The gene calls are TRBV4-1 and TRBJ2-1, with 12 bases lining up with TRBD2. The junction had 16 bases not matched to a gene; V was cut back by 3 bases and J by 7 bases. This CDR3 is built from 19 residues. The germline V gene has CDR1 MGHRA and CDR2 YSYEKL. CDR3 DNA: TGCGCCAGCAGCCAGATGATCCTAGGGCTAGCGGGGGGGCGGAATGAGCAGTTCTTC. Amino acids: CASSQMILGLAGGRNEQFF.

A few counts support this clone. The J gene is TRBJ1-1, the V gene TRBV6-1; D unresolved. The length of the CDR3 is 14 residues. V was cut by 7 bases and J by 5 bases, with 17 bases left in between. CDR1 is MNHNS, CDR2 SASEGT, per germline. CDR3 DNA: TGTGCCAGCACCGAAGCTCCAGGTGGGACTGAAGCTTTCTTT. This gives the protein CASTEAPGGTEAFF.

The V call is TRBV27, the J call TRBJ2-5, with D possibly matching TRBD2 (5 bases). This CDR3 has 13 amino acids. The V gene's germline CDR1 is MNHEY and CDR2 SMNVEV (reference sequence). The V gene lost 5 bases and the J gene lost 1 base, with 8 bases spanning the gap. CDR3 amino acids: CASSPDFQETQYF. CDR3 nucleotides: TGTGCCAGCAGTCCGGACTTCCAAGAGACCCAGTACTTC.

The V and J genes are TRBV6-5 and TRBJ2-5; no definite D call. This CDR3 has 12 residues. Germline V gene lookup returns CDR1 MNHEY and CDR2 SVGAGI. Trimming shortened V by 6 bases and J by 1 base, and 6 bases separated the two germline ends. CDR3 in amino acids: CASSSSQETQYF. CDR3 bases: TGTGCCAGCAGCTCCAGCCAAGAGACCCAGTACTTC.

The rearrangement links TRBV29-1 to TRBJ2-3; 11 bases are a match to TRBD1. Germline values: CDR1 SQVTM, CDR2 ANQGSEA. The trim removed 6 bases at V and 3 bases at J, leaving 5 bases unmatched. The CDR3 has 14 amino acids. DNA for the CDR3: TGCAGCGTGGGACAGGGGGTTTCAACAGATACGCAGTATTTT. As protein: CSVGQGVSTDTQYF.

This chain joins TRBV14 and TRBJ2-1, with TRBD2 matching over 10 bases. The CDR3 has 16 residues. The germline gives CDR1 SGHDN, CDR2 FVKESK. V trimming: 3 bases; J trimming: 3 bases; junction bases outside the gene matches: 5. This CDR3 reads CASSHVSGGNYNEQFF. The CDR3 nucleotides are TGTGCCAGCAGCCACGTTAGCGGGGGGAACTACAATGAGCAGTTCTTC. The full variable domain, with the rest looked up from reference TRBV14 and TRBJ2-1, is EAGVTQFPSHSVIEKGQTVTLRCDPISGHDNLYWYRRVMGKEIKFLLHFVKESKQDESGMPNNRFLAERTGGTYSTLKVQPAELEDSGVYFCASSHVSGGNYNEQFFGPGTRLTVL.